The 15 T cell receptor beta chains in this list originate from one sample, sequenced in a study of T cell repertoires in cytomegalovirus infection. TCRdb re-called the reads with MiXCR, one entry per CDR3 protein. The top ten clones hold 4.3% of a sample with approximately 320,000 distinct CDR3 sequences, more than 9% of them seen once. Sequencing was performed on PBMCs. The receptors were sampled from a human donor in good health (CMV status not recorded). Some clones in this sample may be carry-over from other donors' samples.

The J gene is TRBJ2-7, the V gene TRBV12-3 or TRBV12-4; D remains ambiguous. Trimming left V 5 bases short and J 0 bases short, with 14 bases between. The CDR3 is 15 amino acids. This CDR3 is CASSTRAASSYEQYF. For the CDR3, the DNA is TGTGCCAGCAGTACCCGGGCCGCGAGCTCCTACGAGCAGTACTTC.

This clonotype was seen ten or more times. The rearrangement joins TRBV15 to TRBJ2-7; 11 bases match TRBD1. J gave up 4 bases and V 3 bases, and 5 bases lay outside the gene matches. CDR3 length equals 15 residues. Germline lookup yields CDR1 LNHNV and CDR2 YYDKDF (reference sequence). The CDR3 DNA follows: TGTGCCACCAGCAGTGGACAGGGGGCGCCTTACGAGCAGTACTTC. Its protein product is CATSSGQGAPYEQYF.

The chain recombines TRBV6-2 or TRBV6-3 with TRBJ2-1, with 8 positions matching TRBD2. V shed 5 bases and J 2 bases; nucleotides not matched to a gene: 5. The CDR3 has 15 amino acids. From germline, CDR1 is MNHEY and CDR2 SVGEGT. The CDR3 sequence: CASSISAGAYNEQFF. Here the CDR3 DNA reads TGTGCCAGCAGTATATCAGCGGGGGCCTACAATGAGCAGTTCTTC.

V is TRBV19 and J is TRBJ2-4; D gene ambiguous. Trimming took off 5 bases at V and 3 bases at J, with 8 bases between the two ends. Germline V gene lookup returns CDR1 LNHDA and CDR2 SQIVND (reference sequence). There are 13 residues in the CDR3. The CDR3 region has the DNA TGTGCCAGTAGTCCTGGGGTCAAAAACATTCAGTACTTC. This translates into CASSPGVKNIQYF.

In DNA, the CDR3 is TGTGCCAGCAGTTTCCCCAGGACAGGGACCGCCGGGGAGCTGTTTTTT. Translating gives CASSFPRTGTAGELFF. This chain links TRBV12-3 or TRBV12-4 with TRBJ2-2; 8 bases agree with TRBD1. J was trimmed by 6 bases and V by 3 bases; bases with no gene match: 9. This CDR3 is built from 16 residues.

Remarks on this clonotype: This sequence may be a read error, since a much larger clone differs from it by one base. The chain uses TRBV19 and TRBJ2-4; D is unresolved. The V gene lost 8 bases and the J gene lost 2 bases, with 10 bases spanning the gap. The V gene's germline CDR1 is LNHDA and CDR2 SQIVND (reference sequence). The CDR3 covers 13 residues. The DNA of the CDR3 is TGTGCCAGTCAACATGGTACCAAAAACATTCAGTACTTC. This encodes CASQHGTKNIQYF.

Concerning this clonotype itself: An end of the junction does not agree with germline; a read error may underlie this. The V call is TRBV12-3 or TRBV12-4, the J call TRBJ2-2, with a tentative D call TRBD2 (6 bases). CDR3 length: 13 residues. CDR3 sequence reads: CASKEGWGGVLFF. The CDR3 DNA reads TGTGCCAGCAAAGAAGGGTGGGGCGGGGTGCTGTTTTTT.

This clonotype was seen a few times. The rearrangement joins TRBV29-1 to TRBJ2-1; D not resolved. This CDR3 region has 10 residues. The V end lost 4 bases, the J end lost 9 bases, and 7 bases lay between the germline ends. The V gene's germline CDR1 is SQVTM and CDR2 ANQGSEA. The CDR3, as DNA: TGCAGCGTTGGAGGTTCTGAGCAGTTCTTC. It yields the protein CSVGGSEQFF.

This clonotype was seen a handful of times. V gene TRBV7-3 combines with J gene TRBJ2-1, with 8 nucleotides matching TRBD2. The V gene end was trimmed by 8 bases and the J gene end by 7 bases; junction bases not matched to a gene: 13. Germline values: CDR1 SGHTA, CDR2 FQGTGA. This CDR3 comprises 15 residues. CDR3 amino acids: CASSPSGGLGNEQFF. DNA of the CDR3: TGTGCCAGCTCTCCTTCGGGGGGGCTGGGGAATGAGCAGTTCTTC.

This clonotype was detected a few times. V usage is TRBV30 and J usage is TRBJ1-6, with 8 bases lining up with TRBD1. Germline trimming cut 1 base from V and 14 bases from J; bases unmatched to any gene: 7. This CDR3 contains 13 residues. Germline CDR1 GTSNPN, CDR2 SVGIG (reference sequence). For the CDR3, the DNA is TGTGCCTGGAGTGGGGACAGGCGCTCTACCCTCCACTTT. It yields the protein CAWSGDRRSTLHF.

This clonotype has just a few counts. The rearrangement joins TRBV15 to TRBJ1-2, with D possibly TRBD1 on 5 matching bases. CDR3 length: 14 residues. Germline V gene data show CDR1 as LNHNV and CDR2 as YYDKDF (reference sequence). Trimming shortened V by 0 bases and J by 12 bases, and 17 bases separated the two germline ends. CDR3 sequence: CATSREGDGVSDTF. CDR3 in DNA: TGTGCCACCAGCAGAGAGGGGGACGGGGTTTCGGACACCTTC. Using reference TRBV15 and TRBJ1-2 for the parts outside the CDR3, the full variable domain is DAMVIQNPRYQVTQFGKPVTLSCSQTLNHNVMYWYQQKSSQAPKLLFHYYDKDFNNEADTPDNFQSRRPNTSFCFLDIRSPGLGDTAMYLCATSREGDGVSDTFGSGTRLTVV.

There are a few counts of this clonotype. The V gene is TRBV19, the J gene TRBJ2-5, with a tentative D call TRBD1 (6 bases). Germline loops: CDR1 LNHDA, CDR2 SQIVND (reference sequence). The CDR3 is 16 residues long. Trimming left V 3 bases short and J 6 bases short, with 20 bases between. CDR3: CASSIGSDRIRQTQYF. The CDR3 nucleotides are TGTGCCAGTAGTATCGGGTCAGACAGGATTCGGCAGACCCAGTACTTC.

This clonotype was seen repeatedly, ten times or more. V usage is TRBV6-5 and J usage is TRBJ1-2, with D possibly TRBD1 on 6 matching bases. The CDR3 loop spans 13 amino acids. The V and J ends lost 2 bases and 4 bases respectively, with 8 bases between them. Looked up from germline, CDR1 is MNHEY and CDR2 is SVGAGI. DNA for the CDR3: TGTGCCAGCAGTTACAGACAGGCCTATGGCTACACCTTC. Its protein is CASSYRQAYGYTF.

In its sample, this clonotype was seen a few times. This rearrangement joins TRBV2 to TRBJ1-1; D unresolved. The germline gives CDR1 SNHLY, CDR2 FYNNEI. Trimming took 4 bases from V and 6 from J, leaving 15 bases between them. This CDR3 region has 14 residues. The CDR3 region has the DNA TGTGCCAGCAGTGGTAACGGGATTGGCGCTGAAGCTTTCTTT. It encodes CASSGNGIGAEAFF.

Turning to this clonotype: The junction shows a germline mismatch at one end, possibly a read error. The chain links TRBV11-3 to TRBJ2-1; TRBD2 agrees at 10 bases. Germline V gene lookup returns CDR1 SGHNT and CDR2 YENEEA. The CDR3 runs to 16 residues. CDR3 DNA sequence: TGTGCCAGCGGCTTAGTGGTAGCGGGAGGTTCCGATGAGCAGTTCTTC. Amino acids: CASGLVVAGGSDEQFF.